This T cell receptor beta chain emerged from a study of OX40 agonist ivuxolimab in advanced cancers. Across the whole study: Three partial responders included one hepatocellular carcinoma patient and two cutaneous melanoma patients. Study conclusions and caveats: Part of the nonresponder group also had normalized T-cell clonal expansion that was low.

Method: immunoSEQ multiplex PCR; TCRdb's copy keeps in-frame clones and lacks some. The repertoire holds about 97,000 clones, with roughly 90% as singletons. The CDR3 has 15 residues. Germline values: CDR1 SGHRS, CDR2 YFSETQ. V dropped 5 bases and J dropped 1 base, with 15 bases sitting between them. The sample holds one count of this clone. Its antigen is currently unknown. This clonotype originated in an adult with an advanced solid tumor such as melanoma, head and neck, liver or kidney cancer. This sample comprised CD4+ or CD8+ T cells sorted from blood, obtained in a trial of the OX40 agonist ivuxolimab. J is TRBJ1-1 and V is TRBV5-1, with D maybe TRBD1 (5 bases). The CDR3 bases are TGCGCCAGCAGGGCCGAGGGCGGGGGGAACACTGAAGCTTTCTTT. Protein sequence: CASRAEGGGNTEAFF. The entire variable domain, with the rest obtained from reference TRBV5-1 and TRBJ1-1, is as follows: KAGVTQTPRYLIKTRGQQVTLSCSPISGHRSVSWYQQTPGQGLQFLFEYFSETQRNKGNFPGRFSGRQFSNSRSEMNVSTLELGDSALYLCASRAEGGGNTEAFFGQGTRLTVV.